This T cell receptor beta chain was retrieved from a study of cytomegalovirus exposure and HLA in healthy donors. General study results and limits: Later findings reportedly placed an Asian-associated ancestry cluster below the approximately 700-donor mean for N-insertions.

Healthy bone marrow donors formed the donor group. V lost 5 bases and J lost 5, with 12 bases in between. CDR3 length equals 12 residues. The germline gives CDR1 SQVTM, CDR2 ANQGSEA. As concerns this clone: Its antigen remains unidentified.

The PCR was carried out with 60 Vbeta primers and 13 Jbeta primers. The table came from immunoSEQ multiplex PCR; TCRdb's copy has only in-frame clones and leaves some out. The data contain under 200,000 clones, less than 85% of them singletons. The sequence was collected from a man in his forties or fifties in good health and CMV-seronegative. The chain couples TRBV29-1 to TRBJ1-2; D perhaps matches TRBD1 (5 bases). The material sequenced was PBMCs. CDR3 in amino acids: CSVRGGYYGYTF. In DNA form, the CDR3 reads TGCAGCGTTCGGGGGGGTTATTATGGCTACACCTTC.